The clone carrying this T cell receptor beta chain was recorded only once. Produced via immunoSEQ multiplex PCR; TCRdb's table is partial and in-frame only. The data show 20,000 to 30,000 clones, about 91% seen once. The germline V and J ends were trimmed by 1 base and 4 bases, with 11 bases remaining between them. Germline V gene lookup returns CDR1 SEHNR and CDR2 FQNEAQ (reference sequence). The CDR3 has 14 amino acids. This entry belongs to a study of blood T cell repertoires in COVID-19. Across the whole study: Sites in the United States, Italy and Spain provided acute and convalescent COVID-19 samples. The cDNA or gDNA used as material had been derived from T cells, B-cell-depleted T cells, or PBMCs.

The source material was peripheral blood. The gene calls are TRBV7-9 and TRBJ2-7; TRBD2 might be the D (7 bases). This receptor was identified in a man between 65 and 85 years old with acute or convalescent COVID-19. The chain's CDR3 is CASSLEGGEYEQYF. The CDR3 region has the DNA TGTGCCAGCAGCTTAGAAGGGGGGGAGTACGAGCAGTACTTC.